The present entry profiles one T cell receptor (beta chain) with its context. This CDR3 spans 15 amino acids. V gave up 0 bases and J gave up 7 bases; unmatched junction bases: 7. From germline, CDR1 is SGHKS and CDR2 YYEKEE (reference sequence). This sample stems from a study of blood T cell repertoires in COVID-19. Study-level background: Acute-phase and convalescent COVID-19 samples originated in the United States, Italy and Spain.

TCRdb's copy holds only in-frame clones and misses some; the assay was immunoSEQ multiplex PCR. The sample lists around 70,000 clones; about four fifths were seen once. The gene calls are TRBV5-5 and TRBJ2-1, with 7 bases that match TRBD2. The material sequenced was peripheral blood. The receptor comes from a man between 65 and 85 years old who had recovered from COVID-19. CDR3 DNA sequence: TGTGCCAGCAGCTTGGTTAGCGGGCCGGAGAATGAGCAGTTCTTC. It yields the protein CASSLVSGPENEQFF.